This T cell receptor (beta chain) was captured by sequencing in a study of cytomegalovirus exposure and HLA in healthy donors. Background on the study: T cells numbering around 170 million yielded 90 million to 140 million unique TCR beta sequences in an earlier analysis. An early release of data contained approximately 85 million unique TCRs, which came from HLA-typed donors.

Germline-derived CDR1 and CDR2 are MDHEN and SYDVKM. J lost 8 bases, V lost 5 bases, and 15 bases had no gene match. The CDR3 runs to 18 residues. Study-wide results and limits: Among TCR sequences, most were rare, though some public TCRs appeared in many donors. For cytomegalovirus status, the classifier reportedly gave diagnoses with high specificity and sensitivity.

The PCR contained 60 Vbeta and 13 Jbeta primers. Some clones are missing from TCRdb's copy, which holds only in-frame ones; the method was immunoSEQ multiplex PCR. The repertoire holds some 160,000 clones, with 77% as singletons. A word on this clone: The antigen remains unidentified.

The source is a woman aged 25-40 years in good health and CMV-seronegative. Sequencing was performed on PBMCs. The chain recombines TRBV28 with TRBJ1-4; 12 nucleotides agree with TRBD1. The CDR3, as DNA: TGTGCCAGCAGTCCCCCTAGACGGGACAGGGGGCTGGGGGAAAAACTGTTTTTT. Translation: CASSPPRRDRGLGEKLFF. Filled out from reference TRBV28 and TRBJ1-4, the complete variable domain reads DVKVTQSSRYLVKRTGEKVFLECVQDMDHENMFWYRQDPGLGLRLIYFSYDVKMKEKGDIPEGYSVSREKKERFSLILESASTNQTSMYLCASSPPRRDRGLGEKLFFGSGTQLSVL.